This T cell receptor (beta chain) derives from a study of technical replicates of blood from several donors. The J segment lost 0 bases and the V segment lost 2 bases, leaving 3 bases of the junction unmatched. The CDR3 runs 15 residues. Germline-derived CDR1 and CDR2 are SGHRS and YFSETQ. Data came from immunoSEQ multiplex PCR; TCRdb stores just in-frame clones and leaves some out. The sample includes about 44,000 clones, 90% to 97% of them seen just once. The J gene is TRBJ2-7, the V gene TRBV5-1; TRBD1 agrees at 9 bases. The receptor's source is a human donor in good health. Sequencing input: T cells isolated from PBMCs. The CDR3 spells CASSLTGQGSYEQYF. In DNA, the CDR3 is TGCGCCAGCAGCTTAACGGGACAGGGCTCCTACGAGCAGTACTTC. Based on the CDR3 plus reference TRBV5-1 and TRBJ2-7, the full variable domain is KAGVTQTPRYLIKTRGQQVTLSCSPISGHRSVSWYQQTPGQGLQFLFEYFSETQRNKGNFPGRFSGRQFSNSRSEMNVSTLELGDSALYLCASSLTGQGSYEQYFGPGTRLTVT.